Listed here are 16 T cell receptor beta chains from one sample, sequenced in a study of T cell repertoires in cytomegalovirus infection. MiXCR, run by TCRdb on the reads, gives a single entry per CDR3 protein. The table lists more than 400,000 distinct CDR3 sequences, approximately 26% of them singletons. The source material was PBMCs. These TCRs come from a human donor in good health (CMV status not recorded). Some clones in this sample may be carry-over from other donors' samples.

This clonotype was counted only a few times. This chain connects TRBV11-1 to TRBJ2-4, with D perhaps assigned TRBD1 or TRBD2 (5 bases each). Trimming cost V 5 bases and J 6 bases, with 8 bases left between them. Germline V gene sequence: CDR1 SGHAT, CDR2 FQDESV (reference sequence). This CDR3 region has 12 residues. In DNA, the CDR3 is TGTGCCAGCAGCGGGGGAGTAAACATTCAGTACTTC. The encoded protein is CASSGGVNIQYF. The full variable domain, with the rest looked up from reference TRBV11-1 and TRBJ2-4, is EAEVAQSPRYKITEKSQAVAFWCDPISGHATLYWYRQILGQGPELLVQFQDESVVDDSQLPKDRFSAERLKGVDSTLKIQPAELGDSAMYLCASSGGVNIQYFGAGTRLSVL.

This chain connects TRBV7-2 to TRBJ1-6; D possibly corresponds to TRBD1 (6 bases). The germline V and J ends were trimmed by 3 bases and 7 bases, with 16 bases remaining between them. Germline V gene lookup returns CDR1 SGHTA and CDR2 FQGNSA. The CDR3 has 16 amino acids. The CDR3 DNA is TGTGCCAGCAGCTTTCGTAACACAGGGTGGAATTCACCCCTCCACTTT. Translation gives CASSFRNTGWNSPLHF.

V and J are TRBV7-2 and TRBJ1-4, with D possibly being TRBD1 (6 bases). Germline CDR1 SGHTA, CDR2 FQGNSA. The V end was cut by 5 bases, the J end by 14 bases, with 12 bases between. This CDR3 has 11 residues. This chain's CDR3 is CASSERDILFF. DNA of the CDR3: TGTGCCAGCAGCGAACGGGACATTCTGTTTTTT.

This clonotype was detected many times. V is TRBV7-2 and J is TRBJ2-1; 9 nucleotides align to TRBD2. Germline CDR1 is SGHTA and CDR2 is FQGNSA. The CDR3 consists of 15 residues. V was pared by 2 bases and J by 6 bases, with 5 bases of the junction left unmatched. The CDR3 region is CASSLIVAGVNEQFF. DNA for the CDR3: TGTGCCAGCAGCTTAATCGTAGCGGGAGTCAATGAGCAGTTCTTC.

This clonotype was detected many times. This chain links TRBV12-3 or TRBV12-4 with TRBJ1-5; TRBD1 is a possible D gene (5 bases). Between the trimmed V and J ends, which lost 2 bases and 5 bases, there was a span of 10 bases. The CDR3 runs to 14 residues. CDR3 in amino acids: CASSLTDTYQPQHF. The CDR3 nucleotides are TGTGCCAGCAGTTTAACGGACACCTATCAGCCCCAGCATTTT.

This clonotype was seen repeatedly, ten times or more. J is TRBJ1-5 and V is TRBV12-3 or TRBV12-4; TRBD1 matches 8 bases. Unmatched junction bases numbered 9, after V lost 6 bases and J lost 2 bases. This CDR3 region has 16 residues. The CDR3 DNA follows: TGTGCCAGCAGGCGGACAGGGAGAGGGGGCAATCAGCCCCAGCATTTT. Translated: CASRRTGRGGNQPQHF.

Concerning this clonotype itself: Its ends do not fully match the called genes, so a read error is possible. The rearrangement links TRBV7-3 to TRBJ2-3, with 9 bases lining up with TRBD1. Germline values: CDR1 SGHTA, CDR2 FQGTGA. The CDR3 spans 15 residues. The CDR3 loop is CASSRGQGGTVTQYF. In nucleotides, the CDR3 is TGTGCCAGCAGCCGGGGACAGGGCGGCACAGTTACGCAGTATTTT.

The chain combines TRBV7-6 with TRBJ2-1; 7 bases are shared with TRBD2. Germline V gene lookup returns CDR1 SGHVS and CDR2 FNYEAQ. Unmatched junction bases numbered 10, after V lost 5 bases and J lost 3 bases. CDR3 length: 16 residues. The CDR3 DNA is TGTGCCAGCAGCCATACCGTAGGGACTAACTACAATGAGCAGTTCTTC. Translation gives CASSHTVGTNYNEQFF.

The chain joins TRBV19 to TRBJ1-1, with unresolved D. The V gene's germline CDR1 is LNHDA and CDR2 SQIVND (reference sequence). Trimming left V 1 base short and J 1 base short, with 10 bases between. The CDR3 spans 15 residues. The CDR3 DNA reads TGTGCCAGTAGTATAGGCCACTTGGGGAACACTGAAGCTTTCTTT. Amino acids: CASSIGHLGNTEAFF.

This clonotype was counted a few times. The DNA of the CDR3 is TGCGCCAGCAGCCAAACTAGGGCGGGAGCCCCCTGGGGCGAGCAGTACTTC. Its protein product is CASSQTRAGAPWGEQYF. V is TRBV4-1 and J is TRBJ2-7; TRBD2 aligns across 7 bases. The germline V gene has CDR1 MGHRA and CDR2 YSYEKL. The CDR3 loop spans 17 amino acids. The trim removed 2 bases at V and 6 bases at J, leaving 16 bases unmatched.

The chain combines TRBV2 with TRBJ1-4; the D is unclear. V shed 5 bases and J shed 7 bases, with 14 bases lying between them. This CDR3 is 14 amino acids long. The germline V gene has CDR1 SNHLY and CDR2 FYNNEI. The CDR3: CASSNNGPPEKLFF. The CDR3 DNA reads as TGTGCCAGCAGTAACAACGGACCCCCTGAAAAACTGTTTTTT.

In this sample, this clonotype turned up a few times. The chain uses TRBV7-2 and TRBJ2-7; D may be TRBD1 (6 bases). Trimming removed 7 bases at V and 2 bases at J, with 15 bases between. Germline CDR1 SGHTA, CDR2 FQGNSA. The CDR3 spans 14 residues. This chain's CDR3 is CASTPEGVTYEQYF. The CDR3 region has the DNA TGTGCCAGCACCCCCGAGGGGGTTACCTACGAGCAGTACTTC.

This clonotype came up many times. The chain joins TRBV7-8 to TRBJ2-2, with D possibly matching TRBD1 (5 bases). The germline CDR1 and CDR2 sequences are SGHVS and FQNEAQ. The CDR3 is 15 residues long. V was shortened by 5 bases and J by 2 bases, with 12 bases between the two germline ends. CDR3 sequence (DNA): TGTGCCAGCAGCCAGGGCACAGCCAACACCGGGGAGCTGTTTTTT. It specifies CASSQGTANTGELFF. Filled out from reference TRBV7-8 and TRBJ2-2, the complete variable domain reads GAGVSQSPRYKVAKRGQDVALRCDPISGHVSLFWYQQALGQGPEFLTYFQNEAQLDKSGLPSDRFFAERPEGSVSTLKIQRTQQEDSAVYLCASSQGTANTGELFFGEGSRLTVL.

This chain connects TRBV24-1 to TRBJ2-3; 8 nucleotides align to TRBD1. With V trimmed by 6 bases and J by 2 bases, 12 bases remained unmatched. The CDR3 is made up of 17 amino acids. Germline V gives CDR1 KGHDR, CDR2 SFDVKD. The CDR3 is CATSPSNGQGPTDTQYF. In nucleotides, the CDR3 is TGTGCCACCAGTCCATCAAATGGACAGGGACCCACAGATACGCAGTATTTT.

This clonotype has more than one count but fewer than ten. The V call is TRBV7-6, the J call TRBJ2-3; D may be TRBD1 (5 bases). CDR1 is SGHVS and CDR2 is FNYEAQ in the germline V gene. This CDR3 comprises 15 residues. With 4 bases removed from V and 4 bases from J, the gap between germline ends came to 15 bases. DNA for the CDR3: TGTGCCAGCAGCTCACCGTCCGCACAGGCAGATACGCAGTATTTT. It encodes CASSSPSAQADTQYF.

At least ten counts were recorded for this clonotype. For the CDR3, the DNA is TGTGCCAGCAGCTTATCGGGGGCTATGCACGAGCAGTACTTC. It specifies CASSLSGAMHEQYF. This chain connects TRBV7-2 to TRBJ2-7; the D gene could be TRBD1 or TRBD2 (6 bases each). Trimming took 2 bases from V and 5 from J, leaving 13 bases between them. CDR1 SGHTA and CDR2 FQGNSA come from the germline V gene. This CDR3 is 14 amino acids long.